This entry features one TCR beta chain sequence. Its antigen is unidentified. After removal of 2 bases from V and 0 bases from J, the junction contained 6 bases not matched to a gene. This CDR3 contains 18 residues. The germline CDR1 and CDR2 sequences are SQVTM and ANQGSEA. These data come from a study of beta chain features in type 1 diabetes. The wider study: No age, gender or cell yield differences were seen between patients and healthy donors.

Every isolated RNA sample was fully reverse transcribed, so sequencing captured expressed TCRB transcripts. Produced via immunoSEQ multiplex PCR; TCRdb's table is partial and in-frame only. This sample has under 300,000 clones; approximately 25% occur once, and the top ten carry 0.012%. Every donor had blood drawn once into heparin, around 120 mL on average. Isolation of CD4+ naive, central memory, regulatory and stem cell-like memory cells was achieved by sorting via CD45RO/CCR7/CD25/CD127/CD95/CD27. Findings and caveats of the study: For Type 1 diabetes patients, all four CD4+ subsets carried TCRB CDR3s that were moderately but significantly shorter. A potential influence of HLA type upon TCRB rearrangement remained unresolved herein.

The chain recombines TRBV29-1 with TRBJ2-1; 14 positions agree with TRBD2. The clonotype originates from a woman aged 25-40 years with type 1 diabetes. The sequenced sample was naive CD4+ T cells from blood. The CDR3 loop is CSVESLGLAGGSYNEQFF. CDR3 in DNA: TGCAGCGTTGAATCTCTAGGACTAGCGGGAGGCTCCTACAATGAGCAGTTCTTC.